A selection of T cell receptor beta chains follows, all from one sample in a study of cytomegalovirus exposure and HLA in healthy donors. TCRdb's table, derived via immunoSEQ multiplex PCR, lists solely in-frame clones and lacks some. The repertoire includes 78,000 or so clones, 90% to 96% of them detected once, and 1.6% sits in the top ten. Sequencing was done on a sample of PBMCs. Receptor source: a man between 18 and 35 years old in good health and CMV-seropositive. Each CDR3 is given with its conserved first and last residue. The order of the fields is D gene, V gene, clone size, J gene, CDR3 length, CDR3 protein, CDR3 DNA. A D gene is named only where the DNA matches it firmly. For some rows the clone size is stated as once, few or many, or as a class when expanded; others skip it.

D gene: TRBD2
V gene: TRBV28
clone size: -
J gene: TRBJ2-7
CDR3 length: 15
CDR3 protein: CASSQGLVSSYEQYF
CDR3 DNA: TGTGCCAGCAGTCAGGGACTAGTCTCCTCCTACGAGCAGTACTTC

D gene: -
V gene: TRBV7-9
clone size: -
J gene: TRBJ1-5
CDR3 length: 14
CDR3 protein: CASSSTVTNQPQHF
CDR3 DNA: TGTGCCAGCAGCTCGACAGTAACCAATCAGCCCCAGCATTTT

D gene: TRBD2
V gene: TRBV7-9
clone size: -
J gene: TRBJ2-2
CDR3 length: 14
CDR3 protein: CASSVSGSRGELFF
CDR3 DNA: TGTGCCAGCAGCGTTAGCGGGAGCCGTGGGGAGCTGTTTTTT

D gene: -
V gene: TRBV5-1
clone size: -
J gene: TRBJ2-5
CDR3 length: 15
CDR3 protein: CASSLDPGEVETQYF
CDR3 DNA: TGCGCCAGCAGCTTGGATCCGGGAGAGGTTGAGACCCAGTACTTC

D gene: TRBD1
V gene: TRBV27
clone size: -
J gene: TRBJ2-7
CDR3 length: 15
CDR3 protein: CASSSRTGGTYEQYF
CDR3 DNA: TGTGCCAGCAGTAGCCGGACAGGGGGTACCTACGAGCAGTACTTC

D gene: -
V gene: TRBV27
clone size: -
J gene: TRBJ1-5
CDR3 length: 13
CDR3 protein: CASSRQDDQPQHF
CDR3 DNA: TGTGCCAGCTCGCGACAGGATGATCAGCCCCAGCATTTT

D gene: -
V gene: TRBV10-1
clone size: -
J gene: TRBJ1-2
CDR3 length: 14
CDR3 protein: CASSESGVAYGYTF
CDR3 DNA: TGCGCCAGCAGTGAGTCAGGGGTAGCCTATGGCTACACCTTC

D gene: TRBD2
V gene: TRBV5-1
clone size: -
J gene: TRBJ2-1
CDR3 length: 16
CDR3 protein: CASRALAGAIYNEQFF
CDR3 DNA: TGCGCCAGCAGGGCGTTAGCGGGAGCCATATACAATGAGCAGTTCTTC

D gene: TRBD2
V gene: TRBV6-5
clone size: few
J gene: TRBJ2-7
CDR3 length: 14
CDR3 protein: CASTPIAGTYEQYF
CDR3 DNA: TGTGCCAGCACACCGATAGCGGGAACCTACGAGCAGTACTTC

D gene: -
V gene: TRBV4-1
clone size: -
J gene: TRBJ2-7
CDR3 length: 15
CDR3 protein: CASSHNEISSYEQYF
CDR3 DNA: TGCGCCAGCAGCCATAACGAAATCAGCTCCTACGAGCAGTACTTC

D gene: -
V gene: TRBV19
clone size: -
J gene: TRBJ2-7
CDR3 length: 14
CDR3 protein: CASSIGGGTYEQYF
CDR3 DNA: TGTGCCAGTAGTATAGGTGGAGGGACCTACGAGCAGTACTTC

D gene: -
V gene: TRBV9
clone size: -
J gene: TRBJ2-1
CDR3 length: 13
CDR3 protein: CASSVSVYNEQFF
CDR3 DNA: TGTGCCAGCAGCGTTAGCGTCTACAATGAGCAGTTCTTC

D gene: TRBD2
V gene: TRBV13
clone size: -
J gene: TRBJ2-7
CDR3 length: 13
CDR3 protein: CASSGSGSGEQYF
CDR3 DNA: TGTGCCAGCAGCGGGAGCGGGAGTGGGGAGCAGTACTTC

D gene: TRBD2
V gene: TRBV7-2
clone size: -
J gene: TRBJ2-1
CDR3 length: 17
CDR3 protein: CASRLAGVAASYNEQFF
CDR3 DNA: TGTGCCAGCAGGTTAGCGGGAGTTGCGGCCTCCTACAATGAGCAGTTCTTC

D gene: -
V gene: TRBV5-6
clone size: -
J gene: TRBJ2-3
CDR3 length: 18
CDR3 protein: CASSLASRGWPGTDTQYF
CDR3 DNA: TGTGCCAGCAGCTTGGCCTCCCGGGGTTGGCCTGGCACAGATACGCAGTATTTT

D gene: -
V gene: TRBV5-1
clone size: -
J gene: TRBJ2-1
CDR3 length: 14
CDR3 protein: CASRMTLTGNEQFF
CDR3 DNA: TGCGCCAGCAGGATGACTCTAACAGGCAATGAGCAGTTCTTC

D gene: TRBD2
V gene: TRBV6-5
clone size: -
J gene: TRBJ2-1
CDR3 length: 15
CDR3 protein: CASSYSGLAGVEQFF
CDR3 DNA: TGTGCCAGCAGTTACTCGGGACTAGCGGGAGTCGAGCAGTTCTTC